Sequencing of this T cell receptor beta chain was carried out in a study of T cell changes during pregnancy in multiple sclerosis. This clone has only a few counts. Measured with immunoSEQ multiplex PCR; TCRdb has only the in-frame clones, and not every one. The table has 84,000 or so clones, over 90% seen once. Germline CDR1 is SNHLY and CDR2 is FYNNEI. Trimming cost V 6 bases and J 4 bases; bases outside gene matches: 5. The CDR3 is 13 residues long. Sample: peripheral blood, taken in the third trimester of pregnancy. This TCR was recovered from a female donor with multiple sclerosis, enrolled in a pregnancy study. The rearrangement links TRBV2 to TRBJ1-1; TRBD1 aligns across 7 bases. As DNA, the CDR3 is TGTGCCAGCAGCGAACAGGGGCGCACTGAAGCTTTCTTT. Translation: CASSEQGRTEAFF.